This section outlines one T cell receptor (beta chain) sequence together with its context. The sample is drawn from a study of blood T cell repertoires in COVID-19. Study details: Spain, Italy and the United States supplied samples that represented acute and convalescent COVID-19. In each case, the material was cDNA or gDNA derived from T cells, B-cell-depleted T cells, or PBMCs.

Donors of Cohort 3 who recovered were those that had two negative PCRs, clearance, or symptom resolution. In the study's own analysis: The assay estimated nucleated cells by amplifying reference gene primers. This table comes from immunoSEQ multiplex PCR, and its TCRdb copy is limited to in-frame clones, with some not included. V and J calls and clone size are as listed in that table; D and trimming were resolved from the DNA. The sample records hundreds of thousands of clones, about 88% being singletons. This CDR3 contains 14 residues. CDR1 is SGHNT and CDR2 is YYREEE in the germline V gene (reference sequence). V was cut by 1 base and J by 8 bases, with 15 bases left in between.

Source material: PBMCs or T cells enriched from blood (not recorded which). This clonotype was sampled from a woman aged 45-65 years who had recovered from COVID-19. This chain connects TRBV5-4 to TRBJ1-2; unclear D gene. The CDR3 DNA is TGTGCCAGCAGCTTGAACGGACTTCTTCCCGGCTACACCTTC. Its translation is CASSLNGLLPGYTF.